The 25 T cell receptor beta chains below come from one sample, sequenced in a study of OX40 agonist ivuxolimab in advanced cancers. TCRdb's table, derived via immunoSEQ multiplex PCR, lists solely in-frame clones and lacks some. Among fewer than 70,000 clones listed, 87% were seen once. Sequences were derived from CD4+ or CD8+ T cells sorted from blood, sampled in a trial of the OX40 agonist ivuxolimab. The receptors derive from an adult with an advanced solid tumor such as melanoma, head and neck, liver or kidney cancer.

The gene calls are TRBV28 and TRBJ1-3; 10 nucleotides line up with TRBD1. With 5 bases clipped from V and 0 bases from J, the junction kept 10 bases outside the gene matches. The CDR3 has 18 amino acids. Germline V gene lookup returns CDR1 MDHEN and CDR2 SYDVKM. In nucleotides, the CDR3 is TGTGCCAGCAGTCTCCCCGGGACAGGGGCCTTCTCTGGAAACACCATATATTTT. Translated, it gives CASSLPGTGAFSGNTIYF. Variable domain in full (rest from reference TRBV28 and TRBJ1-3): DVKVTQSSRYLVKRTGEKVFLECVQDMDHENMFWYRQDPGLGLRLIYFSYDVKMKEKGDIPEGYSVSREKKERFSLILESASTNQTSMYLCASSLPGTGAFSGNTIYFGEGSWLTVV.

This chain joins TRBV7-3 and TRBJ2-3; TRBD1 aligns across 11 bases. The CDR3 runs 16 residues. CDR1 and CDR2 from the germline V gene are SGHTA and FQGTGA. The V segment lost 1 base and the J segment 1 base; nucleotides outside the gene matches: 1. The CDR3 is CASSLKGQGGTDTQYF. DNA of the CDR3: TGTGCCAGCAGCTTAAAGGGACAGGGGGGCACAGATACGCAGTATTTT.

This chain joins TRBV9 and TRBJ2-2; no definite D call. V dropped 0 bases and J dropped 5 bases, with 8 bases sitting between them. This CDR3 region has 14 residues. Looked up from germline, CDR1 is SGDLS and CDR2 is YYNGEE. CDR3 region: CASSVGVLTGELFF. In nucleotides, the CDR3 is TGTGCCAGCAGCGTAGGGGTCCTAACCGGGGAGCTGTTTTTT.

The chain has TRBV7-3 and TRBJ2-6; 13 bases are a match to TRBD2. The CDR3 has 19 amino acids. V lost 3 bases to trimming and J lost 4 bases; unmatched junction nucleotides: 9. The germline V gene has CDR1 SGHTA and CDR2 FQGTGA. CDR3 bases: TGTGCCAGCAGCTTCTTACCTGGGACTAGCGGGACCGGGGCCAACGTCCTGACTTTC. This codes for CASSFLPGTSGTGANVLTF.

The chain combines TRBV11-2 with TRBJ2-7; 9 bases fit TRBD1. The V gene's germline CDR1 is SGHAT and CDR2 FQNNGV. With V trimmed by 5 bases and J by 5 bases, 10 bases remained unmatched. This CDR3 region has 15 residues. The CDR3 bases are TGTGCCAGCAGCCCATCGGGACAGGGCGGAAACGAGCAGTACTTC. Its translation is CASSPSGQGGNEQYF.

This clone was recorded once. The chain employs TRBV28 and TRBJ2-3; perhaps TRBD2 as D (5 bases). CDR1 is MDHEN and CDR2 is SYDVKM in the germline V gene. This CDR3 spans 14 amino acids. The ends were cut back, 6 bases at V and 6 bases at J, with 16 bases in the middle. CDR3 DNA: TGTGCCAGCAGGCCGGAGGACCGGGTTGATACGCAGTATTTT. Amino acid sequence: CASRPEDRVDTQYF.

This chain uses TRBV9 with TRBJ1-1; D is possibly TRBD1 (6 bases). V was clipped by 3 bases and J by 0 bases, with 12 bases between them. CDR3 length equals 15 residues. The V gene's germline CDR1 is SGDLS and CDR2 YYNGEE. The DNA for the CDR3 is TGTGCCAGCAGCGGAGGACAGAATCTGAACACTGAAGCTTTCTTT. It yields the protein CASSGGQNLNTEAFF.

V and J are TRBV23-1 and TRBJ2-3; D not certain. TRBV23-1 belongs to the ORF category, with a function that is uncertain. This CDR3 contains 11 residues. The germline V and J ends were trimmed by 4 bases and 4 bases, with 3 bases remaining between them. The CDR3 DNA is TGCGCCAGCAGTCTGGCAGATACGCAGTATTTT. Translated, it gives CASSLADTQYF.

The table lists this clone with a count of one. The chain employs TRBV7-3 and TRBJ1-1; D gene unclear. The V and J ends lost 2 bases and 4 bases respectively, with 11 bases between them. Germline V gene lookup returns CDR1 SGHTA and CDR2 FQGTGA. The CDR3 is 14 amino acids. DNA for the CDR3: TGTGCCAGCAGCTTACGGCAGGAGGGCACTGAAGCTTTCTTT. This gives the protein CASSLRQEGTEAFF.

On this clone itself: The same CDR3 is also encoded by other DNA sequences in this sample. The CDR3 here is CSVDRVDEQFF. The CDR3 DNA reads as TGCAGCGTAGACAGGGTGGACGAGCAGTTCTTC. The chain links TRBV29-1 to TRBJ2-1; TRBD1 agrees at 7 bases. The CDR3 has 11 residues. The germline V gene has CDR1 SQVTM and CDR2 ANQGSEA. The V and J ends lost 6 bases and 10 bases, in that order; junction bases with no gene match: 6.

The rearrangement links TRBV5-4 to TRBJ1-1; 9 bases align to TRBD1. The CDR3 has 13 residues. CDR1 and CDR2 (germline): SGHNT, YYREEE (reference sequence). J was trimmed by 6 bases and V by 6 bases; bases with no gene match: 6. CDR3 amino acids: CASTRQGGSEAFF. The CDR3 DNA reads as TGTGCCAGCACCAGACAGGGGGGTTCTGAAGCTTTCTTT. Variable domain in full (rest from reference TRBV5-4 and TRBJ1-1): ETGVTQSPTHLIKTRGQQVTLRCSSQSGHNTVSWYQQALGQGPQFIFQYYREEENGRGNFPPRFSGLQFPNYSSELNVNALELDDSALYLCASTRQGGSEAFFGQGTRLTVV.

This chain uses TRBV30 with TRBJ2-7; the D gene is possibly TRBD1 (6 bases). The V gene lost 1 base and the J gene lost 1 base, with 14 bases spanning the gap. The CDR3 sequence is 15 residues long. Germline CDR1 GTSNPN, CDR2 SVGIG (reference sequence). The CDR3 spells CAWSGQGQLSYEQYF. Here the CDR3 DNA reads TGTGCCTGGAGTGGGCAGGGGCAACTATCCTACGAGCAGTACTTC.

The chain is built from TRBV7-6 and TRBJ2-7, with unresolved D. V was trimmed by 1 base and J by 4 bases, leaving 8 bases between them. The CDR3 has 13 residues. Germline CDR1 reads SGHVS; CDR2 reads FNYEAQ. CDR3 protein: CASSLEAKYEQYF. As DNA, the CDR3 is TGTGCCAGCAGCTTAGAAGCGAAGTACGAGCAGTACTTC.

The chain joins TRBV27 to TRBJ2-5; 8 bases line up with TRBD1. V was pared by 4 bases and J by 5 bases, with 9 bases of the junction left unmatched. CDR3 size: 15 residues. The V gene's germline CDR1 is MNHEY and CDR2 SMNVEV (reference sequence). CDR3 DNA sequence: TGTGCCAGCAGTTCAGGGGGCATTAGTAGTGAGACCCAGTACTTC. This gives the protein CASSSGGISSETQYF.

The chain recombines TRBV5-1 with TRBJ2-3; D unclear. Trimming took off 0 bases at V and 8 bases at J, with 7 bases between the two ends. This CDR3 is 12 amino acids long. Germline V CDR1 and CDR2: SGHRS, YFSETQ. In DNA, the CDR3 is TGCGCCAGCAGCTTGGGGGAACTTACGCAGTATTTT. As protein: CASSLGELTQYF.

This clone is a singleton in its sample. The chain uses TRBV5-1 and TRBJ2-2; a possible D gene is TRBD2 (6 bases). From germline, CDR1 is SGHRS and CDR2 YFSETQ. This CDR3 contains 16 residues. Between the trimmed V and J ends, which lost 4 bases and 0 bases, there was a span of 13 bases. CDR3 protein: CASSVRTIANTGELFF. The CDR3 nucleotides read TGCGCCAGCAGCGTCCGGACTATCGCGAACACCGGGGAGCTGTTTTTT.

The V gene is TRBV10-1, the J gene TRBJ2-5, with 9 positions matching TRBD2. J gave up 5 bases and V 2 bases, and 0 bases lay outside the gene matches. The CDR3 covers 13 residues. Germline V lookup: CDR1 WNHNN, CDR2 SYGVQD (reference sequence). DNA of the CDR3: TGCGCCAGCAGTGAGGGACTAGCGGAGACCCAGTACTTC. This translates into CASSEGLAETQYF.

This clone showed up just a few times. This chain joins TRBV7-6 and TRBJ1-1; TRBD1 might be the D (5 bases). CDR1 and CDR2 from the germline V gene are SGHVS and FNYEAQ. Trimming pared 3 bases from V and 5 bases from J, leaving 13 bases between. The CDR3 contains 14 residues. CDR3 region: CASSLQGSGTEAFF. The DNA for the CDR3 is TGTGCCAGCAGCTTGCAGGGATCGGGGACTGAAGCTTTCTTT. Variable domain in full (rest from reference TRBV7-6 and TRBJ1-1): GAGVSQSPRYKVTKRGQDVALRCDPISGHVSLYWYRQALGQGPEFLTYFNYEAQQDKSGLPNDRFSAERPEGSISTLTIQRTEQRDSAMYRCASSLQGSGTEAFFGQGTRLTVV.

The genes are TRBV6-6 and TRBJ2-5; D is uncertain. V was cut by 5 bases and J by 2 bases, with 0 bases left in between. This CDR3 region has 10 residues. CDR1 is MNHNY and CDR2 is SVGAGI in the germline V gene (reference sequence). CDR3 sequence reads: CASSQETQYF. Written as DNA, the CDR3 is TGTGCCAGCAGTCAAGAGACCCAGTACTTC.

This chain links TRBV10-3 with TRBJ2-7; 7 positions agree with TRBD2. Germline loops: CDR1 ENHRY, CDR2 SYGVKD. The V and J ends lost 6 bases and 2 bases, in that order; junction bases with no gene match: 4. This CDR3 spans 13 amino acids. The chain's CDR3 is CAIRGAGTYEQYF. The CDR3 coding sequence is TGTGCCATCAGGGGAGCGGGAACCTACGAGCAGTACTTC.

The chain has TRBV6-5 and TRBJ2-2, with a possible D match to TRBD2 (5 bases). CDR1 is MNHEY and CDR2 is SVGAGI in the germline V gene. This CDR3 comprises 16 residues. V shed 1 base and J shed 1 base, with 10 bases lying between them. The CDR3 DNA follows: TGTGCCAGCAGTTACTTCCGAGGGCTGAACACCGGGGAGCTGTTTTTT. It encodes CASSYFRGLNTGELFF.

This sequence joins TRBV10-3 and TRBJ2-3; TRBD2 might be the D (6 bases). Germline values: CDR1 ENHRY, CDR2 SYGVKD. Trimming removed 0 bases at V and 5 bases at J, with 12 bases between. The CDR3 length is 15 residues. The CDR3 sequence: CAISESGLTGDTQYF. DNA for the CDR3: TGTGCCATCAGTGAGTCTGGACTAACCGGAGATACGCAGTATTTT.

V usage is TRBV7-2 and J usage is TRBJ2-3; 8 positions match TRBD2. Germline V gives CDR1 SGHTA, CDR2 FQGNSA. This CDR3 is built from 15 residues. The junction had 8 bases not matched to a gene; V was cut back by 3 bases and J by 6 bases. The CDR3 region is CASSFDGRASDTQYF. The CDR3 DNA reads as TGTGCCAGCAGCTTTGACGGGAGGGCCTCGGATACGCAGTATTTT. The complete variable domain, with remaining parts taken from reference TRBV7-2 and TRBJ2-3, reads GAGVSQSPSNKVTEKGKDVELRCDPISGHTALYWYRQSLGQGLEFLIYFQGNSAPDKSGLPSDRFSAERTGGSVSTLTIQRTQQEDSAVYLCASSFDGRASDTQYFGPGTRLTVL.

This clone was observed a few times. This sequence joins TRBV27 and TRBJ2-7; 8 bases align to TRBD2. The CDR3 is 14 residues long. The germline V gene encodes CDR1 MNHEY and CDR2 SMNVEV (reference sequence). With V trimmed by 6 bases and J by 6 bases, 10 bases remained unmatched. This CDR3 is CASRPGTRSGEQYF. CDR3 nucleotide sequence: TGTGCCAGCAGGCCCGGGACTAGGAGCGGCGAGCAGTACTTC.

This sequence joins TRBV9 and TRBJ2-7; no reliable D call. The germline gives CDR1 SGDLS, CDR2 YYNGEE. The ends were cut back, 0 bases at V and 0 bases at J, with 10 bases in the middle. There are 15 residues in the CDR3. CDR3 protein: CASSVDGFSSYEQYF. The CDR3 DNA sequence: TGTGCCAGCAGCGTAGACGGCTTCAGCTCCTACGAGCAGTACTTC.